The clone carrying this T cell receptor beta chain was recorded a few times. What it binds is not known. The sample belongs to a study of a mutant IDH1 vaccine in newly diagnosed glioma. Overall study context: The patients received vaccinations eight times, in weeks 1, 3, 5, 7, 11, 15, 19 and 23. Either 4-6 weeks after radiotherapy alone or alongside temozolomide, vaccination was begun.

Documented time point: week 11, during vaccination. A single vaccine dose contained 300 ug of mutant IDH1 20-mer peptide, and topical imiquimod was used with it. Some clones are missing from TCRdb's copy, which holds only in-frame ones; the method was immunoSEQ multiplex PCR. Here the sample spans roughly 62,000 clones, 89% being singletons. The TCR originated in a man in his forties with glioma. Here the sequenced sample was PBMCs, taken from a glioma patient whose treatment included an IDH1 peptide vaccine.

The CDR3 DNA follows: TGCGCCAGCAGCCTAGCCCGAGCCGATGGCTACACCTTC. It yields the protein CASSLARADGYTF. J is TRBJ1-2 and V is TRBV4-3, with D uncertain. The CDR3 consists of 13 residues. Germline V gene lookup returns CDR1 LGHNA and CDR2 YSLEER. Deletions cut 4 bases from V and 6 bases from J, with 12 bases between.